A single sample gave rise to the 14 T cell receptor beta chains below, sequenced in a study of blood T cell repertoires in COVID-19. Clones were sequenced by immunoSEQ multiplex PCR, and TCRdb holds only the in-frame ones, with some missing. The sample has 200,000 to 250,000 clones; about 80% are singletons. Sequencing was done on a sample of peripheral blood. All receptors come from a young woman who had recovered from COVID-19.

This chain links TRBV29-1 with TRBJ2-1, with 11 bases identical to TRBD1. V was clipped by 6 bases and J by 4 bases; unmatched bases: 11. The CDR3 is 16 amino acids. Germline assignment: CDR1 SQVTM and CDR2 ANQGSEA. Written as DNA, the CDR3 is TGCAGCGTCTCCCCGTCCGGGACAGGGGGATACAATGAGCAGTTCTTC. This translates into CSVSPSGTGGYNEQFF.

The chain has TRBV3-1 (or the pseudogene TRBV3-2) and TRBJ1-1, with TRBD1 matching 8 bases. The CDR3 loop spans 15 amino acids. The germline V gene has CDR1 LGHDT and CDR2 YNNKEL (reference sequence). J lost 5 bases, V lost 5 bases, and 10 bases had no gene match. The CDR3: CASSNRDRWGTEAFF. The CDR3 DNA follows: TGTGCCAGCAGCAACCGGGACAGGTGGGGGACTGAAGCTTTCTTT.

CDR3 nucleotide sequence: TGTGCCTGGAGTACGAGACTAGCCCACGAGCAGTACTTC. Amino acid sequence: CAWSTRLAHEQYF. V gene TRBV30 combines with J gene TRBJ2-7; 7 bases fit TRBD2. Unmatched junction bases numbered 6, after V lost 2 bases and J lost 5 bases. Germline V gives CDR1 GTSNPN, CDR2 SVGIG (reference sequence). The CDR3 has 13 amino acids. Based on the CDR3 plus reference TRBV30 and TRBJ2-7, the full variable domain is SQTIHQWPATLVQPVGSPLSLECTVEGTSNPNLYWYRQAAGRGLQLLFYSVGIGQISSEVPQNLSASRPQDRQFILSSKKLLLSDSGFYLCAWSTRLAHEQYFGPGTRLTVT.

The V gene is TRBV29-1, the J gene TRBJ2-3; possibly TRBD1 for D (6 bases). The CDR3 is made up of 14 amino acids. Per the germline V gene, CDR1 is SQVTM and CDR2 is ANQGSEA. V dropped 7 bases and J dropped 2 bases, with 16 bases sitting between them. In DNA form, the CDR3 reads TGCAGCGCTAAACAGGGAGTTTCCACAGATACGCAGTATTTT. Translating it yields CSAKQGVSTDTQYF.

The chain is built from TRBV4-1 and TRBJ1-2; 9 nucleotides match TRBD1. CDR1 is MGHRA and CDR2 is YSYEKL in the germline V gene. The CDR3 is 16 residues long. J lost 5 bases, V lost 2 bases, and 9 bases had no gene match. The DNA of the CDR3 is TGCGCCAGCAGCCAATCTCCGGGACAGGGATCGTATGGCTACACCTTC. Its protein is CASSQSPGQGSYGYTF.

The chain carries TRBV28 and TRBJ1-6; no definite D call. CDR1 MDHEN and CDR2 SYDVKM come from the germline V gene. This CDR3 spans 14 amino acids. Trimming removed 2 bases at V and 8 bases at J, with 10 bases between. Here the CDR3 reads CASSLAGIDSPLHF. The CDR3 DNA reads as TGTGCCAGCAGTTTAGCGGGCATCGATTCACCCCTCCACTTT.

The chain carries TRBV28 and TRBJ2-7; 11 bases are a match to TRBD1. Per germline, CDR1 MDHEN and CDR2 SYDVKM. J gave up 2 bases and V 3 bases, and 6 bases lay outside the gene matches. This CDR3 is 16 amino acids long. The CDR3 nucleotides read TGTGCCAGCAGTTTGTCCGGGACAGGGGGGGCCTACGAGCAGTACTTC. Amino acid sequence: CASSLSGTGGAYEQYF.

The CDR3 DNA is TGTGCCACCAGCAGGGGACACAATCAGCCCCAGCATTTT. This codes for CATSRGHNQPQHF. The chain combines TRBV15 with TRBJ1-5; D might be TRBD1 (6 bases). CDR1 LNHNV and CDR2 YYDKDF come from the germline V gene (reference sequence). The CDR3 runs 13 residues. Trimming cost V 3 bases and J 3 bases, with 6 bases left between them. Variable domain in full (rest from reference TRBV15 and TRBJ1-5): DAMVIQNPRYQVTQFGKPVTLSCSQTLNHNVMYWYQQKSSQAPKLLFHYYDKDFNNEADTPDNFQSRRPNTSFCFLDIRSPGLGDTAMYLCATSRGHNQPQHFGDGTRLSIL.

V gene TRBV7-2 combines with J gene TRBJ2-3; 7 nucleotides agree with TRBD1. The junction had 6 bases not matched to a gene; V was cut back by 6 bases and J by 0 bases. Germline values: CDR1 SGHTA, CDR2 FQGNSA. The CDR3 has 15 residues. CDR3 sequence (DNA): TGTGCCAGCAGTCGACAACAGGGGAGCACAGATACGCAGTATTTT. Protein: CASSRQQGSTDTQYF. The full variable domain, its missing parts supplied by reference TRBV7-2 and TRBJ2-3, is GAGVSQSPSNKVTEKGKDVELRCDPISGHTALYWYRQSLGQGLEFLIYFQGNSAPDKSGLPSDRFSAERTGGSVSTLTIQRTQQEDSAVYLCASSRQQGSTDTQYFGPGTRLTVL.

The V gene is TRBV24-1, the J gene TRBJ1-4; D is perhaps TRBD1 (6 bases). The V gene's germline CDR1 is KGHDR and CDR2 SFDVKD. Trimming removed 5 bases at V and 6 bases at J, with 12 bases between. The CDR3 sequence is 14 residues long. CDR3 amino acids: CATSVGGRDEKLFF. The DNA for the CDR3 is TGTGCCACCAGTGTAGGGGGAAGAGATGAAAAACTGTTTTTT.

The chain employs TRBV27 and TRBJ2-1; D is undetermined. Per germline, CDR1 MNHEY and CDR2 SMNVEV (reference sequence). The V and J ends lost 2 bases and 0 bases respectively, with 8 bases between them. The CDR3 covers 15 residues. The CDR3 loop reads CASSLAASSYNEQFF. In DNA form, the CDR3 reads TGTGCCAGCAGTTTAGCGGCCAGCTCCTACAATGAGCAGTTCTTC.

The chain links TRBV27 to TRBJ2-7, with D unclear. V was clipped by 0 bases and J by 2 bases, with 14 bases between them. Germline-derived CDR1 and CDR2 are MNHEY and SMNVEV (reference sequence). The CDR3 length is 16 residues. The CDR3 DNA follows: TGTGCCAGCAGTTTATCGTATCCACCTAATGCCTACGAGCAGTACTTC. Residues: CASSLSYPPNAYEQYF.

Only a few counts were recorded for this clone. The chain carries TRBV3-1 (or the pseudogene TRBV3-2) and TRBJ2-5; 10 nucleotides agree with TRBD1. Germline V gives CDR1 LGHDT, CDR2 YNNKEL (reference sequence). The junction had 9 bases not matched to a gene; V was cut back by 2 bases and J by 9 bases. This CDR3 has 15 amino acids. Written as DNA, the CDR3 is TGTGCCAGCAGCCAATGGATGAGGACAGGGGGATCCCAGTACTTC. Translating it yields CASSQWMRTGGSQYF.

This sequence joins TRBV4-1 and TRBJ2-3, with 9 bases fitting TRBD2. Germline values: CDR1 MGHRA, CDR2 YSYEKL. The CDR3 totals 15 residues. With V trimmed by 4 bases and J by 5 bases, 7 bases remained unmatched. The CDR3, as DNA: TGCGCCAGCAGCCTCACGCGGGAGGGCCTAGATACGCAGTATTTT. Translating gives CASSLTREGLDTQYF.